This T cell receptor (beta chain) was recorded in a study of cytomegalovirus exposure and HLA in healthy donors. The assay was immunoSEQ multiplex PCR, and TCRdb's table has in-frame clones only and misses some. The sample shows more than 95,000 clones, about 82% of them seen only once. V was pared by 5 bases and J by 8 bases, with 4 bases of the junction left unmatched. This CDR3 spans 11 amino acids. Germline V gives CDR1 SQVTM, CDR2 ANQGSEA. This TCR was sampled from a man in his late teens or twenties in good health and CMV-seronegative. This chain uses TRBV29-1 with TRBJ1-2; 8 bases are a match to TRBD1. The sample was PBMCs. The CDR3 region is CSVSTGVGYTF. CDR3 nucleotides: TGCAGCGTTTCGACAGGGGTCGGCTACACCTTC.